This T cell receptor beta chain originates from a study of cytomegalovirus exposure and HLA in healthy donors. The wider study: The early release's HLA-typed donors yielded 78 million or so unique TCRs.

Donors were ostensibly healthy at sampling, although undocumented immune exposures were probable. CDR3 length equals 15 residues. CDR1 is SGDLS, CDR2 YYNGEE, per germline. With regard to this clone: Compared with germline, one end of the junction differs, possibly owing to a read error.

The PCR contained 60 Vbeta and 13 Jbeta primers. Clones were sequenced by immunoSEQ multiplex PCR, and TCRdb holds only the in-frame ones, with some missing. The table has some 140,000 clones, 66% seen once. The sequencing input was PBMCs. The V call is TRBV9, the J call TRBJ2-3, with 8 bases lining up with TRBD1. The receptor was isolated from a human donor in good health. The CDR3 loop is CVSSDGQGDTDTQYF. Here the CDR3 DNA reads TGTGTCAGCAGCGACGGACAGGGTGATACAGATACGCAGTATTTT.